The 25 T cell receptor beta chains below come from one sample, sequenced in a study of blood T cell repertoires in COVID-19. Only in-frame clones appear in the TCRdb table, and some are missing; sequencing was by immunoSEQ multiplex PCR. Of some 150,000 clones in the sample, 80% to 90% are singletons; the top ten hold 3% to 3.5%. Sequencing used peripheral blood. These TCRs come from a woman aged 60 to 75 with active COVID-19.

The V call is TRBV2, the J call TRBJ2-3; perhaps TRBD1 as D (5 bases). Germline V CDR1 and CDR2: SNHLY, FYNNEI. This CDR3 comprises 13 residues. Trimming removed 6 bases from V and 4 bases from J, with 11 bases in between. CDR3 sequence: CASRTTEADTQYF. CDR3 DNA sequence: TGTGCCAGCAGGACGACAGAGGCAGATACGCAGTATTTT.

The chain is built from TRBV18 and TRBJ2-3, with D possibly matching TRBD1 (5 bases). The CDR3 is 15 amino acids. With 3 bases removed from V and 6 bases from J, the gap between germline ends came to 16 bases. In germline, CDR1 is KGHSH, CDR2 LQKENI. The chain's CDR3 is CASSPMGHSWDTQYF. Here the CDR3 DNA reads TGTGCCAGCTCACCTATGGGGCATTCGTGGGATACGCAGTATTTT.

This chain uses TRBV27 with TRBJ1-5; D is undetermined. Germline V gene data show CDR1 as MNHEY and CDR2 as SMNVEV (reference sequence). There are 16 residues in the CDR3. The V gene lost 5 bases and the J gene lost 0 bases, with 14 bases spanning the gap. CDR3 DNA: TGTGCCAGCAGTAGTCTCCCCCTGAGTAGCAATCAGCCCCAGCATTTT. Its protein product is CASSSLPLSSNQPQHF.

This clone was counted a few times. The rearrangement joins TRBV6-5 to TRBJ2-2, with 7 positions matching TRBD2. Germline trimming cut 4 bases from V and 2 bases from J; bases unmatched to any gene: 4. CDR1 and CDR2 from the germline V gene are MNHEY and SVGAGI. This CDR3 comprises 15 residues. CDR3: CASSLLATNTGELFF. CDR3 sequence (DNA): TGTGCCAGCAGTTTACTAGCGACAAACACCGGGGAGCTGTTTTTT.

This sequence joins TRBV5-1 and TRBJ1-5; 7 nucleotides align to TRBD1. In germline, CDR1 is SGHRS, CDR2 YFSETQ. The CDR3 runs to 16 residues. V lost 0 bases, J lost 1 base, and 4 bases stayed unmatched. The CDR3 spells CASSLGGTASNQPQHF. The CDR3 DNA is TGCGCCAGCAGCTTGGGAGGGACAGCAAGCAATCAGCCCCAGCATTTT.

Remarks on this clone: Different DNA sequences within this sample yield the same CDR3. The rearrangement joins TRBV19 to TRBJ1-5; D is ambiguous. The germline V gene has CDR1 LNHDA and CDR2 SQIVND (reference sequence). The CDR3 is 14 residues long. V lost 2 bases and J 5 bases, leaving 10 bases between the germline ends. CDR3 sequence: CASSIWTGDQPQHF. Here the CDR3 DNA reads TGTGCCAGTAGTATATGGACGGGAGATCAGCCCCAGCATTTT.

The chain uses TRBV30 and TRBJ1-5; tentative D call: TRBD1 (6 bases). The CDR3 has 15 amino acids. Per the germline V gene, CDR1 is GTSNPN and CDR2 is SVGIG (reference sequence). The V gene lost 1 base and the J gene lost 0 bases, with 10 bases spanning the gap. The CDR3 region has the DNA TGTGCCTGGAGTGGTCAGGGGCTTAGCAATCAGCCCCAGCATTTT. This encodes CAWSGQGLSNQPQHF.

The chain recombines TRBV5-8 with TRBJ1-1, with TRBD1 matching over 8 bases. There are 16 residues in the CDR3. Looked up from germline, CDR1 is SGHTS and CDR2 is YDEGEE. V dropped 1 base and J dropped 6; count of bases not matched to a gene: 11. The CDR3 sequence: CASSLWISSGGPEAFF. In DNA form, the CDR3 reads TGTGCCAGCAGCTTGTGGATAAGCTCAGGGGGCCCTGAAGCTTTCTTT.

This chain links TRBV24-1 with TRBJ2-6; 7 bases agree with TRBD1. V lost 5 bases to trimming and J lost 0 bases; unmatched junction nucleotides: 9. Germline values: CDR1 KGHDR, CDR2 SFDVKD. CDR3 length equals 18 residues. The CDR3 region has the DNA TGTGCCACCAGTGTCGGGGACAGACAGAGCTCTGGGGCCAACGTCCTGACTTTC. It is translated as CATSVGDRQSSGANVLTF.

The chain joins TRBV18 to TRBJ2-1, with 8 bases aligning to TRBD1. V trimming: 3 bases; J trimming: 2 bases; junction bases outside the gene matches: 3. CDR3 length: 15 residues. Germline-derived CDR1 and CDR2 are KGHSH and LQKENI. CDR3 region: CASSPGQGPYNEQFF. The DNA for the CDR3 is TGTGCCAGCTCACCCGGACAGGGCCCCTACAATGAGCAGTTCTTC.

The rearrangement joins TRBV30 to TRBJ2-3; 12 bases are a match to TRBD2. CDR1 and CDR2 (germline): GTSNPN, SVGIG (reference sequence). There are 14 residues in the CDR3. V trimming: 4 bases; J trimming: 3 bases; junction bases outside the gene matches: 2. CDR3 DNA: TGTGCCTGGACTAGCGGGAGGGTTACAGATACGCAGTATTTT. This sequence encodes CAWTSGRVTDTQYF.

The rearrangement links TRBV27 to TRBJ2-7; TRBD1 might be the D (6 bases). This CDR3 is 13 amino acids long. Germline V gene data show CDR1 as MNHEY and CDR2 as SMNVEV (reference sequence). V was pared by 5 bases and J by 11 bases, with 19 bases between. The CDR3 region is CASSTPGQRKEYF. The CDR3 coding sequence is TGTGCCAGCAGTACCCCGGGACAAAGAAAGGAGTACTTC.

The chain couples TRBV19 to TRBJ1-2, with D perhaps TRBD1 (5 bases). Germline loops: CDR1 LNHDA, CDR2 SQIVND (reference sequence). The length of the CDR3 is 14 residues. With 5 bases removed from V and 1 base from J, the gap between germline ends came to 11 bases. The CDR3 region has the DNA TGTGCCAGTAGTTCAGGGTCCCTTAACTATGGCTACACCTTC. Translating it yields CASSSGSLNYGYTF.

The rearrangement uses TRBV24-1 and TRBJ1-5; weak D call: TRBD1 (6 bases). CDR3 length: 13 amino acids. Looked up from germline, CDR1 is KGHDR and CDR2 is SFDVKD. Trimming left V 1 base short and J 7 bases short, with 7 bases between. The chain's CDR3 is CATSDFRGQPQHF. The CDR3 nucleotides are TGTGCCACCAGTGATTTTAGGGGGCAGCCCCAGCATTTT.

The J gene is TRBJ2-7, the V gene TRBV28; D may be TRBD2 (6 bases). This CDR3 comprises 15 residues. V was clipped by 7 bases and J by 3 bases, with 19 bases between them. Germline values: CDR1 MDHEN, CDR2 SYDVKM. The CDR3 loop is CASNFRERSHYEQYF. DNA for the CDR3: TGTGCCAGCAATTTCCGGGAGCGGAGTCACTACGAGCAGTACTTC.

The chain uses TRBV18 and TRBJ2-7, with TRBD1 matching over 9 bases. Germline values: CDR1 KGHSH, CDR2 LQKENI. The CDR3 contains 15 residues. J gave up 4 bases and V 2 bases, and 6 bases lay outside the gene matches. The CDR3 protein is CASSPRQGGWYEQYF. The CDR3 nucleotides read TGTGCCAGCTCACCAAGACAGGGGGGTTGGTACGAGCAGTACTTC. Full variable domain (outside the CDR3, taken from reference TRBV18 and TRBJ2-7): NAGVMQNPRHLVRRRGQEARLRCSPMKGHSHVYWYRQLPEEGLKFMVYLQKENIIDESGMPKERFSAEFPKEGPSILRIQQVVRGDSAAYFCASSPRQGGWYEQYFGPGTRLTVT.

J is TRBJ2-5 and V is TRBV6-5, with D possibly matching TRBD1 (5 bases). The germline gives CDR1 MNHEY, CDR2 SVGAGI. V shed 5 bases and J shed 2 bases, with 9 bases lying between them. The length of the CDR3 is 13 residues. As DNA, the CDR3 is TGTGCCAGCAGTCAGACAGTTCAAGAGACCCAGTACTTC. Residues: CASSQTVQETQYF.

The chain is built from TRBV7-9 and TRBJ2-3, with TRBD2 matching over 9 bases. V dropped 2 bases and J dropped 6; count of bases not matched to a gene: 3. Germline V gene sequence: CDR1 SEHNR, CDR2 FQNEAQ (reference sequence). The CDR3 runs 14 residues. DNA of the CDR3: TGTGCCAGCAGCTTACTAGCGGGACCTGATACGCAGTATTTT. Translating it yields CASSLLAGPDTQYF.

This clone was seen a few times. The chain is built from TRBV4-2 and TRBJ2-3; D not resolved. The CDR3 is 14 amino acids. Germline CDR1 is LGHNA and CDR2 is YNFKEQ. Trimming took off 0 bases at V and 1 base at J, with 5 bases between the two ends. For the CDR3, the DNA is TGTGCCAGCAGCCAAGATCGGGGCACAGATACGCAGTATTTT. Encoded protein: CASSQDRGTDTQYF.

The chain uses TRBV9 and TRBJ2-3, with D perhaps matching TRBD1 (5 bases). Looked up from germline, CDR1 is SGDLS and CDR2 is YYNGEE. V lost 4 bases to trimming and J lost 0 bases, with 12 bases between them. The CDR3 length is 15 residues. CDR3 sequence: CASSRTRQSTDTQYF. Here the CDR3 DNA reads TGTGCCAGCAGCCGGACAAGGCAGAGCACAGATACGCAGTATTTT.

V gene TRBV7-2 combines with J gene TRBJ2-5, with D unresolved. V was pared by 1 base and J by 4 bases, with 7 bases between. There are 13 residues in the CDR3. CDR1 and CDR2 (germline): SGHTA, FQGNSA. For the CDR3, the DNA is TGTGCCAGCAGCTTAGGGCCAGGAGAGACCCAGTACTTC. Its translation: CASSLGPGETQYF.

V is TRBV30 and J is TRBJ2-3; 13 nucleotides agree with TRBD2. V was clipped by 2 bases and J by 3 bases; unmatched bases: 8. Germline V gene data show CDR1 as GTSNPN and CDR2 as SVGIG (reference sequence). CDR3 length equals 17 residues. CDR3 bases: TGTGCCTGGAGTTCGAGGACTAGCGGGAGTTCAACAGATACGCAGTATTTT. This translates into CAWSSRTSGSSTDTQYF.

The rearrangement links TRBV7-6 to TRBJ2-5; D is undetermined. V gave up 6 bases and J gave up 5 bases, with 13 bases separating them. This CDR3 spans 13 amino acids. CDR1 and CDR2 (germline): SGHVS, FNYEAQ. The CDR3 region is CASSEMNRETQYF. In DNA form, the CDR3 reads TGTGCCAGCAGTGAGATGAACCGTGAGACCCAGTACTTC.

The V call is TRBV10-3, the J call TRBJ1-2, with 7 bases identical to TRBD1. CDR1 is ENHRY and CDR2 is SYGVKD in the germline V gene. V lost 6 bases to trimming and J lost 0 bases; unmatched junction nucleotides: 16. The CDR3 has 18 amino acids. The CDR3: CAISPTGPTRTSNYGYTF. The CDR3 region has the DNA TGTGCCATCAGCCCGACAGGGCCCACCCGAACTTCTAACTATGGCTACACCTTC.

This rearrangement joins TRBV13 to TRBJ2-3; 14 bases are a match to TRBD2. Per germline, CDR1 PRHDT and CDR2 FYEKMQ (reference sequence). The CDR3 totals 17 residues. The J segment lost 5 bases and the V segment lost 5 bases, leaving 9 bases of the junction unmatched. The CDR3 sequence is CASSASGTSGSRDTQYF. The CDR3 bases are TGTGCCAGCAGCGCTTCCGGGACTAGCGGGAGTAGAGATACGCAGTATTTT.